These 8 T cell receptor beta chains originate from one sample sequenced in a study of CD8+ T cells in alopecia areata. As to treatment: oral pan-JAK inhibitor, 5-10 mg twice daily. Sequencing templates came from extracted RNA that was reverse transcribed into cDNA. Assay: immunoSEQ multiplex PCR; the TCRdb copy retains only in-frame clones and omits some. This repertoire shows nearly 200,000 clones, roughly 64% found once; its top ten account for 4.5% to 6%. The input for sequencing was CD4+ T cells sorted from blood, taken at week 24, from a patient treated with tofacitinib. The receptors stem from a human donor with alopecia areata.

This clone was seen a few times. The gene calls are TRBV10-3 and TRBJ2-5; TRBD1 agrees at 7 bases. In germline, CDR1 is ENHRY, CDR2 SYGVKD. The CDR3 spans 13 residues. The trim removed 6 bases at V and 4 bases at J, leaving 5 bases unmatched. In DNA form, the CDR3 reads TGTGCCATCAGCGGACAGGATCGAGAGACCCAGTACTTC. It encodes CAISGQDRETQYF.

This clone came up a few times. The DNA of the CDR3 is TGCAGCGTTGTGGGCGACAGGTCCCAGCAGTTCTTC. It specifies CSVVGDRSQQFF. This chain joins TRBV29-1 and TRBJ2-1; maybe TRBD1 (6 bases). This CDR3 spans 12 amino acids. Trimming stripped 4 bases from V and 11 bases from J, with 15 bases between. Germline V gene lookup returns CDR1 SQVTM and CDR2 ANQGSEA.

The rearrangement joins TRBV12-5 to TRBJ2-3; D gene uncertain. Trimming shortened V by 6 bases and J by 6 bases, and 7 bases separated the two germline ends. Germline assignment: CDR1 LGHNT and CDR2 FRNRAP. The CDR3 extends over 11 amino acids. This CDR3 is CASGDWDTQYF. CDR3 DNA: TGTGCTAGTGGCGACTGGGATACGCAGTATTTT.

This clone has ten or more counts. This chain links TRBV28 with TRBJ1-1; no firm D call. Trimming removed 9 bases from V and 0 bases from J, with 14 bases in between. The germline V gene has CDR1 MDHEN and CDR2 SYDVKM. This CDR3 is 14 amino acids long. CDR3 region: CASGENGMNTEAFF. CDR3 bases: TGTGCCAGTGGAGAGAACGGAATGAACACTGAAGCTTTCTTT.

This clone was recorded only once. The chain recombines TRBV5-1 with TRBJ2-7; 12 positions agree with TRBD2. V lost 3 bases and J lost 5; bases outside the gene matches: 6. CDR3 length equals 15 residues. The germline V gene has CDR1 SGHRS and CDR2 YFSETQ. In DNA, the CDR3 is TGCGCCAGCAGCTCCCGACTAGCGGGAGTCCACGAGCAGTACTTC. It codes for CASSSRLAGVHEQYF.

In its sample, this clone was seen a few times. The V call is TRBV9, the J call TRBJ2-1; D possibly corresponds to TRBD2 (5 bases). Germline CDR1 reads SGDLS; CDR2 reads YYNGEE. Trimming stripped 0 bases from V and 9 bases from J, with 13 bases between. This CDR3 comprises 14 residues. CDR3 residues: CASSVGSGAGEQFF. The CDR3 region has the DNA TGTGCCAGCAGCGTAGGATCCGGCGCGGGTGAGCAGTTCTTC.

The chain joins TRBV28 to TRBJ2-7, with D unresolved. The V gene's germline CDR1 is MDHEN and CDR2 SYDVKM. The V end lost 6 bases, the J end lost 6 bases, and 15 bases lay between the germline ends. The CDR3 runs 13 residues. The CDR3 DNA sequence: TGTGCCAGCAGATTTAGGATGTCGGGCGAGCAGTACTTC. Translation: CASRFRMSGEQYF.

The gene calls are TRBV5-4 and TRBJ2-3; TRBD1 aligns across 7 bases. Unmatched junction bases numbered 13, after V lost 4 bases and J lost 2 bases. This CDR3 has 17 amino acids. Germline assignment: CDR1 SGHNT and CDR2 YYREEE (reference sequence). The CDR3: CASSAPGTVAITDTQYF. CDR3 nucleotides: TGTGCCAGCAGCGCCCCCGGGACAGTAGCGATCACAGATACGCAGTATTTT.